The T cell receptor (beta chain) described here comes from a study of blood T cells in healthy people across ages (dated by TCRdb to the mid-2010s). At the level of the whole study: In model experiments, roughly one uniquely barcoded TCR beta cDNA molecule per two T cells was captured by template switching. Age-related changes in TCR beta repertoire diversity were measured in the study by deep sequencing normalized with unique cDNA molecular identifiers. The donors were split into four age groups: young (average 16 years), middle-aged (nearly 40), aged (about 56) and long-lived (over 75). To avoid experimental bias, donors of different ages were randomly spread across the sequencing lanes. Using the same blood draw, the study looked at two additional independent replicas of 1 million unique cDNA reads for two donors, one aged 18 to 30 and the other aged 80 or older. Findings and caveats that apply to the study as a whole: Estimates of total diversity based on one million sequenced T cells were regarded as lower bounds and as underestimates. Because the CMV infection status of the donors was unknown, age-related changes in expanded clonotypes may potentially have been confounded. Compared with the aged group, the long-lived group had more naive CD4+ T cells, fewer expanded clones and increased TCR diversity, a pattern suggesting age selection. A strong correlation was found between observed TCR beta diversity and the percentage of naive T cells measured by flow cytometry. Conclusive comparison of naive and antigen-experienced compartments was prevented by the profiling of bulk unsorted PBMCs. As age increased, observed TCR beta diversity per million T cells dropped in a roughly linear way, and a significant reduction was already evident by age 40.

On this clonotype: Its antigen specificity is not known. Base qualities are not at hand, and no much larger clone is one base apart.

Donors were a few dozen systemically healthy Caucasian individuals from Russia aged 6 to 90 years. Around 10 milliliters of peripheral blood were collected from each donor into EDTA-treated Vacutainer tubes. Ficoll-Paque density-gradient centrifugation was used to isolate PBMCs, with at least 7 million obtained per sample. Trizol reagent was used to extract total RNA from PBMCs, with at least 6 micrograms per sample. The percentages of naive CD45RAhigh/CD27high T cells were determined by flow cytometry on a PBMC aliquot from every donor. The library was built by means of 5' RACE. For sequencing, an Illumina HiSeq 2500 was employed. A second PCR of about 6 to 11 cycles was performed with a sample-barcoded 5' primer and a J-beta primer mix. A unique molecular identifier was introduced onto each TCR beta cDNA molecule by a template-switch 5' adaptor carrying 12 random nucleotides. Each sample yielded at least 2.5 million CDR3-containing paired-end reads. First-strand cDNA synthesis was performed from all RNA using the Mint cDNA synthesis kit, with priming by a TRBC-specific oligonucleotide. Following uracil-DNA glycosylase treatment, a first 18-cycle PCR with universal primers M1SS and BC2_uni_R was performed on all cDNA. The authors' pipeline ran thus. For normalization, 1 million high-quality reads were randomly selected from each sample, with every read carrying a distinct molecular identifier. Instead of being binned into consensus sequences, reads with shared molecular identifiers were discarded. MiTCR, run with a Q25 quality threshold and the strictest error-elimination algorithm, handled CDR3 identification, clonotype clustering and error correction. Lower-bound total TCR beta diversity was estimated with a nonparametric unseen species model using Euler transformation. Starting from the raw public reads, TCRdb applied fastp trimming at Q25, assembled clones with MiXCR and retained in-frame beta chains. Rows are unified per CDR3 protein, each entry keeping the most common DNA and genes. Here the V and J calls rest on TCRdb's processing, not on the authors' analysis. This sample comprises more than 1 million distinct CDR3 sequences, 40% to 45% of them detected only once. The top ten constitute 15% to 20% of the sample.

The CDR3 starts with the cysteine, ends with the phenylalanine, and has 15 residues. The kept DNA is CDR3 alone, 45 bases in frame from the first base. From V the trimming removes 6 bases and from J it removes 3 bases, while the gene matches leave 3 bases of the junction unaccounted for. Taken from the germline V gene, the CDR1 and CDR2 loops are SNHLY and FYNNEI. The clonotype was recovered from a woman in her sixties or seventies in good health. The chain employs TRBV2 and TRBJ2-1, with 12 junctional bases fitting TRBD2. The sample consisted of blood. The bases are TGTGCCAGCAGGACTAGCGGGAGCGGCTACAATGAGCAGTTCTTC. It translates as CASRTSGSGYNEQFF.